These 27 T cell receptor beta chains were sequenced from one sample in a study of patients and donors after allogeneic stem cell transplantation. One entry per CDR3 protein results from TCRdb running MiXCR on the RT-PCR reads. The sample has some 230,000 distinct CDR3 sequences, less than 15% seen once. Sequencing was carried out using blood, either unsorted or a sorted T cell fraction (not recorded which). These receptors came from a human donor who was either an allogeneic HSCT recipient or a stem cell or donor lymphocyte infusion donor (not recorded which). It is not recorded whose cells these are; they may come from a transplant donor.

J is TRBJ1-4 and V is TRBV6-1; 7 bases line up with TRBD1. Germline CDR1 is MNHNS and CDR2 is SASEGT. The V gene end was trimmed by 7 bases and the J gene end by 10 bases; junction bases not matched to a gene: 6. CDR3 length: 12 residues. CDR3 DNA sequence: TGTGCCAGCAAGGAGGGGGCTGGAAAACTGTTTTTT. Its protein product is CASKEGAGKLFF.

This clonotype was detected a few times. The chain has TRBV20-1 and TRBJ2-1, with 10 positions matching TRBD2. J gave up 10 bases and V 3 bases, and 9 bases lay outside the gene matches. CDR3 size: 14 residues. Looked up from germline, CDR1 is DFQATT and CDR2 is SNEGSKA (reference sequence). The CDR3 here is CSARSTSGVGEQFF. The CDR3 region has the DNA TGCAGTGCTAGGTCTACTAGCGGGGTCGGGGAGCAGTTCTTC.

This chain's CDR3 is CASSLDRSAGETQYF. The CDR3 region has the DNA TGTGCCAGCAGTTTGGACAGGTCCGCGGGGGAGACCCAGTACTTC. The chain employs TRBV28 and TRBJ2-5, with a possible D match to TRBD1 (7 bases). The CDR3 contains 15 residues. V was trimmed by 3 bases and J by 5 bases, leaving 16 bases between them. Germline-derived CDR1 and CDR2 are MDHEN and SYDVKM.

This clonotype appeared many times. The chain uses TRBV5-4 and TRBJ1-5, with unresolved D. The CDR3 totals 16 residues. Looked up from germline, CDR1 is SGHNT and CDR2 is YYREEE (reference sequence). V was trimmed by 4 bases and J by 0 bases, leaving 14 bases between them. CDR3 coding DNA: TGTGCCAGCAGCCGAATGGGGTTCGATAGCAATCAGCCCCAGCATTTT. Translated: CASSRMGFDSNQPQHF.

The sample holds a few counts of this clonotype. The CDR3 nucleotides are TGTGCCAGCGGGCAGGGGGACTATGGCTACACCTTC. Its protein product is CASGQGDYGYTF. This chain joins TRBV28 and TRBJ1-2; TRBD1 aligns across 7 bases. Germline CDR1 is MDHEN and CDR2 is SYDVKM. The CDR3 length is 12 residues. V shed 8 bases and J 3 bases; nucleotides not matched to a gene: 3.

This clonotype was seen only a few times. V gene TRBV5-1 combines with J gene TRBJ2-3; D is uncertain. Trimming removed 2 bases from V and 8 bases from J, with 18 bases in between. The CDR3 is 15 amino acids. The germline gives CDR1 SGHRS, CDR2 YFSETQ. The DNA for the CDR3 is TGCGCCAGCAGCTTAGCACCCAACCTGGGCGGTACGCAGTATTTT. Its protein is CASSLAPNLGGTQYF.

This chain links TRBV10-3 with TRBJ2-1; TRBD2 aligns across 11 bases. The CDR3 loop spans 15 amino acids. V shed 3 bases, J shed 6 bases, and the junction held 4 bases outside the gene matches. Germline loops: CDR1 ENHRY, CDR2 SYGVKD. The CDR3 protein is CAISDVAGGINEQFF. The CDR3 DNA is TGTGCCATCAGTGACGTAGCGGGAGGGATCAATGAGCAGTTCTTC.

This clonotype was counted at least ten times. The genes are TRBV24-1 and TRBJ2-2; perhaps TRBD2 as D (5 bases). Trimming took off 4 bases at V and 4 bases at J, with 18 bases between the two ends. The CDR3 spans 17 residues. Looked up from germline, CDR1 is KGHDR and CDR2 is SFDVKD. The CDR3 protein is CATSDPGERAGTGELFF. In nucleotides, the CDR3 is TGTGCCACCAGTGACCCTGGGGAACGCGCGGGCACCGGGGAGCTGTTTTTT.

This clonotype was seen a handful of times. The chain couples TRBV15 to TRBJ1-4; 8 bases fit TRBD1. CDR3 length: 16 amino acids. V was pared by 2 bases and J by 3 bases, with 5 bases of the junction left unmatched. Germline-derived CDR1 and CDR2 are LNHNV and YYDKDF (reference sequence). CDR3 residues: CATSRSNRGANEKLFF. CDR3 in DNA: TGTGCCACCAGCAGATCAAACAGGGGGGCTAATGAAAAACTGTTTTTT.

This chain joins TRBV12-3 or TRBV12-4 and TRBJ1-1; 10 bases are a match to TRBD1. The CDR3 is made up of 17 amino acids. The V segment lost 6 bases and the J segment 1 base; nucleotides outside the gene matches: 11. The CDR3 sequence: CASSPRQGARGNTEAFF. The CDR3 bases are TGTGCCAGCAGCCCCAGACAGGGGGCGCGGGGGAACACTGAAGCTTTCTTT.

The chain couples TRBV20-1 to TRBJ2-1, with D possibly TRBD1 on 5 matching bases. The CDR3 has 15 residues. Germline CDR1 DFQATT, CDR2 SNEGSKA (reference sequence). Trimming cost V 3 bases and J 0 bases, with 12 bases left between them. The CDR3 DNA follows: TGCAGTGCTAGTCGGCACAGGTCCTCCTACAATGAGCAGTTCTTC. The encoded protein is CSASRHRSSYNEQFF.

This clonotype was seen repeatedly, ten times or more. Written as DNA, the CDR3 is TGTGCCAGCATCGGGGCTCGCGGGGGTTACAATGAGCAGTTCTTC. Residues: CASIGARGGYNEQFF. The rearrangement links TRBV12-3 or TRBV12-4 to TRBJ2-1; TRBD2 matches at 7 bases. Trimming removed 7 bases from V and 4 bases from J; junction bases left unmatched: 10. There are 15 residues in the CDR3.

CDR3 loop: CASRRTGTNEETQYF. The CDR3 nucleotides read TGTGCCAGCAGACGCACCGGGACAAACGAAGAGACCCAGTACTTC. The chain carries TRBV11-2 and TRBJ2-5; perhaps TRBD1 as D (6 bases). The CDR3 runs to 15 residues. The germline V gene encodes CDR1 SGHAT and CDR2 FQNNGV. The V gene lost 6 bases and the J gene lost 3 bases, with 17 bases spanning the gap.

The rearrangement links TRBV18 to TRBJ1-4, with 9 bases lining up with TRBD1. V shed 3 bases, J shed 4 bases, and the junction held 3 bases outside the gene matches. This CDR3 has 15 residues. Germline V gene data show CDR1 as KGHSH and CDR2 as LQKENI. CDR3 bases: TGTGCCAGCTCACCGGACAGGGGAGATAATGAAAAACTGTTTTTT. Amino acids: CASSPDRGDNEKLFF.

This clonotype has a count of ten or more. The rearrangement uses TRBV6-5 and TRBJ1-4, with D perhaps matching TRBD1 (6 bases). This CDR3 has 17 amino acids. Trimming took 0 bases from V and 0 from J, leaving 11 bases between them. Germline loops: CDR1 MNHEY, CDR2 SVGAGI. Here the CDR3 DNA reads TGTGCCAGCAGTTACTCCATCCCAGGGGCAACTAATGAAAAACTGTTTTTT. Residues: CASSYSIPGATNEKLFF.

V usage is TRBV4-1 and J usage is TRBJ1-1; D is perhaps TRBD1 (6 bases). The germline V gene has CDR1 MGHRA and CDR2 YSYEKL. The CDR3 length is 16 residues. V lost 0 bases, J lost 3 bases, and 14 bases lay in between. The CDR3 nucleotides read TGCGCCAGCAGCCAAGAATTCGACAGGCCTTACACTGAAGCTTTCTTT. Protein sequence: CASSQEFDRPYTEAFF.

Only a few counts were recorded for this clonotype. The V call is TRBV9, the J call TRBJ1-2; D call uncertain. CDR1 and CDR2 from the germline V gene are SGDLS and YYNGEE. Trimming left V 0 bases short and J 7 bases short, with 16 bases between. The CDR3 is 15 residues long. The CDR3: CASSVDHSLAFGYTF. Written as DNA, the CDR3 is TGTGCCAGCAGCGTAGACCACAGCCTCGCCTTTGGCTACACCTTC.

This clonotype has a count of ten or more. The V and J genes are TRBV27 and TRBJ2-7; TRBD1 or TRBD2 may be the D gene (5 bases each). The CDR3 has 13 residues. Trimming cost V 6 bases and J 5 bases, with 14 bases left between them. Germline V gene lookup returns CDR1 MNHEY and CDR2 SMNVEV (reference sequence). CDR3 nucleotides: TGTGCCAGCAGCCTGGGGACGTCCAACGAGCAGTACTTC. Translating gives CASSLGTSNEQYF.

This clonotype was recorded many times. The V gene is TRBV14, the J gene TRBJ2-7; the match to TRBD2 covers 8 bases. Looked up from germline, CDR1 is SGHDN and CDR2 is FVKESK. The CDR3 is 11 amino acids. The V and J ends lost 10 bases and 4 bases, in that order; junction bases with no gene match: 3. The chain's CDR3 is CATGGGYEQYF. CDR3 coding DNA: TGTGCCACCGGGGGGGGTTACGAGCAGTACTTC.

About this clonotype: A much larger clonotype is one base distant, so this may be a read error. The V and J genes are TRBV10-3 and TRBJ2-1; perhaps TRBD1 as D (6 bases). Germline assignment: CDR1 ENHRY and CDR2 SYGVKD. V lost 5 bases and J lost 3, with 14 bases in between. The CDR3 covers 15 residues. The CDR3 reads CAISRTVTGYNEQFF. CDR3 bases: TGTGCCATCAGTCGTACCGTGACAGGCTACAATGAGCAGTTCTTC.

This clonotype has ten or more counts. This chain joins TRBV28 and TRBJ2-5; 9 bases match TRBD2. V was pared by 3 bases and J by 0 bases, with 2 bases of the junction left unmatched. The V gene's germline CDR1 is MDHEN and CDR2 SYDVKM. CDR3 length: 15 residues. CDR3 residues: CASSLGLANQETQYF. In nucleotides, the CDR3 is TGTGCCAGCAGTTTGGGACTAGCAAACCAAGAGACCCAGTACTTC.

Ten or more counts support this clonotype. This chain joins TRBV3-1 and TRBJ2-1, with D possibly being TRBD1 (5 bases). Germline-derived CDR1 and CDR2 are LGHDT and YNNKEL (reference sequence). The germline V and J ends were trimmed by 1 base and 3 bases, with 16 bases remaining between them. The CDR3 sequence is 17 residues long. In DNA, the CDR3 is TGTGCCAGCAGCCAAGTTTGGGGCGGTTCCCTCTACAATGAGCAGTTCTTC. Amino acid sequence: CASSQVWGGSLYNEQFF.

This clonotype was detected many times. The chain recombines TRBV4-3 with TRBJ2-2; D not certain. There are 15 residues in the CDR3. The V gene's germline CDR1 is LGHNA and CDR2 YSLEER. V lost 3 bases, J lost 0 bases, and 8 bases lay in between. The CDR3 is CASSQGFTNTGELFF. CDR3 bases: TGCGCCAGCAGCCAGGGGTTTACGAACACCGGGGAGCTGTTTTTT.

This clonotype was observed at least ten times. The chain links TRBV6-5 to TRBJ2-5, with D possibly TRBD2 on 6 matching bases. Per the germline V gene, CDR1 is MNHEY and CDR2 is SVGAGI. This CDR3 has 15 amino acids. V dropped 1 base and J dropped 3 bases, with 12 bases sitting between them. The CDR3 loop reads CASSYWRGAEETQYF. In DNA, the CDR3 is TGTGCCAGCAGTTACTGGCGGGGCGCAGAAGAGACCCAGTACTTC.

This clonotype was found many times. The chain combines TRBV3-1 with TRBJ2-7, with 8 bases that match TRBD1. V dropped 3 bases and J dropped 6; count of bases not matched to a gene: 4. The CDR3 sequence is 13 residues long. CDR1 is LGHDT, CDR2 YNNKEL, per germline (reference sequence). CDR3 coding DNA: TGTGCCAGCAGCCATGGGACAGGTCTCGAGCAGTACTTC. This translates into CASSHGTGLEQYF.

The genes are TRBV6-1 and TRBJ2-3, with D possibly matching TRBD1 (5 bases). Trimming removed 5 bases at V and 2 bases at J, with 17 bases between. Germline V lookup: CDR1 MNHNS, CDR2 SASEGT. The CDR3 is 16 residues long. CDR3 protein: CASSRDSVGDTDTQYF. The DNA of the CDR3 is TGTGCCAGCAGTAGAGACAGCGTTGGGGACACAGATACGCAGTATTTT.

Notes on this clonotype: Given a much more abundant clone one base away, this may be a read error. The V call is TRBV20-1, the J call TRBJ2-7; the match to TRBD2 covers 9 bases. The CDR3 is 13 amino acids. Per germline, CDR1 DFQATT and CDR2 SNEGSKA (reference sequence). The DNA for the CDR3 is TGCAGTGCTCTAGCGGGAAGGGAATACGAGCGGTACTTC. This codes for CSALAGREYERYF.